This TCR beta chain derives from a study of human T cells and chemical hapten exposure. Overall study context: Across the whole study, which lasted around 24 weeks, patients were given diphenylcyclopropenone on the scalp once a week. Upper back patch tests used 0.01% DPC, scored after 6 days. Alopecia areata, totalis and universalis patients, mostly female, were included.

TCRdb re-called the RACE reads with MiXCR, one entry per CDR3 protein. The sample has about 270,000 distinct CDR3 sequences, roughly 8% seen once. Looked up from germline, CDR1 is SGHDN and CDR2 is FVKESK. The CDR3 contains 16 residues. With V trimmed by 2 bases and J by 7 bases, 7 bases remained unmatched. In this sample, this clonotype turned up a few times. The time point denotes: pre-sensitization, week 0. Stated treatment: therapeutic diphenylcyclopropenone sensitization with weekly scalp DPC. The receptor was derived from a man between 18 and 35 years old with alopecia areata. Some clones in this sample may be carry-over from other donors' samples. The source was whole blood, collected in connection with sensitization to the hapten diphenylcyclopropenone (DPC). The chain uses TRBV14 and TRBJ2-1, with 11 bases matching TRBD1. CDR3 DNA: TGTGCCAGCAGCCAATTCCCGGGACAGGGGGGAAATGAGCAGTTCTTC. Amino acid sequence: CASSQFPGQGGNEQFF.